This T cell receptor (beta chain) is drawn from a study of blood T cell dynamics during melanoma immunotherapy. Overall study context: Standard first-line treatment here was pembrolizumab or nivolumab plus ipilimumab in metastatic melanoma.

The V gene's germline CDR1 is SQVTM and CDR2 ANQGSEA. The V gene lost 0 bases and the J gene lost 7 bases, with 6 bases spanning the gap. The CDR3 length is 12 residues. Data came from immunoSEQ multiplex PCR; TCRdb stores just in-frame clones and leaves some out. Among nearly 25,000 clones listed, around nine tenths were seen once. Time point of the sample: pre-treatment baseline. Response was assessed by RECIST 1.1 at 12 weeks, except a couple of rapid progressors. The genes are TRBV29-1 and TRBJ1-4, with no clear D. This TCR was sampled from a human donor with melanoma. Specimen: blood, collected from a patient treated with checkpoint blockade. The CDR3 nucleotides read TGCAGCGTTGAAGAGTCGCGTGAAAAACTGTTTTTT. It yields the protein CSVEESREKLFF.